The 10 T cell receptor beta chains presented below share a single source sample, sequenced in a study of blood T cell repertoires in COVID-19. The table came from immunoSEQ multiplex PCR; TCRdb's copy has only in-frame clones and leaves some out. The data show 150,000 or so clones, about 90% seen once. Sequencing was carried out using peripheral blood. The receptors originated from a man aged 30 to 45 with COVID-19, enrolled during active disease.

This chain uses TRBV30 with TRBJ1-2; the D is unclear. From germline, CDR1 is GTSNPN and CDR2 SVGIG (reference sequence). V was pared by 0 bases and J by 8 bases, with 10 bases between. CDR3 length: 12 amino acids. In nucleotides, the CDR3 is TGTGCCTGGAGTGTACTAAGCAGCGGCTACACCTTC. Translated, it gives CAWSVLSSGYTF.

The chain combines TRBV19 with TRBJ2-7, with 10 bases lining up with TRBD1. Germline V CDR1 and CDR2: LNHDA, SQIVND (reference sequence). Losses at the gene ends were 4 bases for V and 0 bases for J; bases not matched to a gene: 6. The CDR3 totals 16 residues. This CDR3 is CASSTLGQGTSYEQYF. The CDR3, as DNA: TGTGCCAGTAGTACCCTGGGACAGGGGACCTCCTACGAGCAGTACTTC.

The chain couples TRBV28 to TRBJ1-3; 9 positions match TRBD1. The length of the CDR3 is 16 residues. Trimming removed 9 bases from V and 3 bases from J; junction bases left unmatched: 12. Germline lookup yields CDR1 MDHEN and CDR2 SYDVKM. CDR3 DNA: TGTGCCAGTTGCCTCCGGACAGGGGTGGGTGGAAACACCATATATTTT. It specifies CASCLRTGVGGNTIYF.

There are a few counts of this clone. The chain joins TRBV25-1 to TRBJ2-5, with D perhaps TRBD1 (6 bases). The V end lost 0 bases, the J end lost 2 bases, and 13 bases lay between the germline ends. The V gene's germline CDR1 is MGHDK and CDR2 SYGVNS. The CDR3 is 16 residues long. The CDR3 sequence is CASSEYPGAPQETQYF. CDR3 sequence (DNA): TGTGCCAGCAGTGAATATCCAGGGGCCCCTCAAGAGACCCAGTACTTC.

The chain employs TRBV27 and TRBJ1-2; 9 bases are shared with TRBD1. V lost 7 bases to trimming and J lost 2 bases; unmatched junction nucleotides: 14. This CDR3 has 17 residues. Germline CDR1 reads MNHEY; CDR2 reads SMNVEV (reference sequence). The CDR3 region has the DNA TGTGCCAGCACTCCGGGACAGGGCCCAACCTTCAACTATGGCTACACCTTC. The encoded protein is CASTPGQGPTFNYGYTF.

The J gene is TRBJ2-5, the V gene TRBV19, with 7 nucleotides matching TRBD1. The trim removed 4 bases at V and 1 base at J, leaving 6 bases unmatched. The CDR3 spans 15 residues. Germline CDR1 is LNHDA and CDR2 is SQIVND (reference sequence). The CDR3 DNA follows: TGTGCCAGTAGTAGGGGGACAGACCCCCAAGAGACCCAGTACTTC. Protein product: CASSRGTDPQETQYF.

The chain couples TRBV11-1 to TRBJ1-4, with D unclear. V was trimmed by 2 bases and J by 4 bases, leaving 11 bases between them. CDR1 and CDR2 from the germline V gene are SGHAT and FQDESV (reference sequence). CDR3 length: 15 residues. CDR3 region: CASSLNGDYNEKLFF. CDR3 bases: TGTGCCAGCAGCTTAAATGGAGACTATAATGAAAAACTGTTTTTT.

V usage is TRBV6-5 and J usage is TRBJ1-5, with D maybe TRBD1 (5 bases). Between the trimmed V and J ends, which lost 0 bases and 10 bases, there was a span of 16 bases. The CDR3 sequence is 15 residues long. CDR1 and CDR2 (germline): MNHEY, SVGAGI. The CDR3 DNA sequence: TGTGCCAGCAGTTACTCAGGGGACTTTCCTTTCCCCCAGCATTTT. Its translation: CASSYSGDFPFPQHF.

This chain links TRBV4-1 with TRBJ2-7; 9 bases are shared with TRBD2. Germline V CDR1 and CDR2: MGHRA, YSYEKL. Trimming took 6 bases from V and 6 from J; bases not matched to a gene: 12. The CDR3 is made up of 15 amino acids. In DNA form, the CDR3 reads TGCGCCAGCAGTTCACCGGGCGGGAGGGCCCGCGAGCAGTACTTC. It encodes CASSSPGGRAREQYF.

CDR3 loop: CASSQDFSREQYF. For the CDR3, the DNA is TGCGCCAGCAGCCAGGACTTTTCTCGGGAGCAGTACTTC. The chain recombines TRBV4-3 with TRBJ2-7, with D tentatively TRBD2 (5 bases). From germline, CDR1 is LGHNA and CDR2 YSLEER. CDR3 length: 13 amino acids. V was shortened by 3 bases and J by 7 bases, with 13 bases between the two germline ends.